This TCR beta chain was identified during a study of T-cell reconstitution after alpha-beta-depleted transplantation in children. Unique molecular identifiers were used to barcode this TCRbeta library. TCRdb reanalysed the PCR reads using MiXCR and keeps one entry per CDR3 protein. The sample shows just over 950,000 distinct CDR3 sequences, roughly 29% of them seen only once. On this clonotype: Its antigen remains unknown.

V was pared by 1 base and J by 8 bases, with 6 bases of the junction left unmatched. In germline, CDR1 is SGHRS, CDR2 YFSETQ. The CDR3 length is 15 residues. General observations from the study: Newly made T cells mostly supplied T-cell counts and diversity one year after transplant. Expanded clones from the graft, numbering several hundred, reportedly supplied alpha-beta T cells about two months after transplant.

The sequence derives from a boy under two years old who had a stem cell transplant for SCID, so the T cells may come from the graft donor. Material: PBMCs, mostly from graft donor cells, obtained 360 days after TCRalphabeta/CD19-depleted stem cell transplant. This chain connects TRBV5-1 to TRBJ1-4; 9 bases are shared with TRBD1. As DNA, the CDR3 is TGCGCCAGCAGCTTGACCCGACAGGGGGACGAAAAACTGTTTTTT. This gives the protein CASSLTRQGDEKLFF. The variable domain in full, completed from reference TRBV5-1 and TRBJ1-4, reads KAGVTQTPRYLIKTRGQQVTLSCSPISGHRSVSWYQQTPGQGLQFLFEYFSETQRNKGNFPGRFSGRQFSNSRSEMNVSTLELGDSALYLCASSLTRQGDEKLFFGSGTQLSVL.